The subject of this entry is one T cell receptor beta chain. This CDR3 contains 16 residues. Germline CDR1 LGHDT, CDR2 YNNKEL (reference sequence). V was shortened by 4 bases and J by 6 bases, with 18 bases between the two germline ends. The data originate from a study of blood T cell repertoires in COVID-19. Original analysis: It was from reference gene primer amplification that nucleated cell counts were estimated. Using immunoSEQ multiplex PCR, the repertoire was profiled, and TCRdb retains in-frame clones only, with some absent. The DNA was the basis for D and trimming; V, J and clone size are from that table. This table has about 140,000 clones, roughly 85% appearing once.

Sequenced sample: peripheral blood. The origin of this receptor is a man aged 50 or older with acute or convalescent COVID-19. The chain uses TRBV3-1 (or the pseudogene TRBV3-2) and TRBJ2-2, with a possible D match to TRBD1 (7 bases). The CDR3 protein is CASSPSTGRFAGELFF. DNA of the CDR3: TGTGCCAGCAGCCCATCGACAGGGAGGTTCGCCGGGGAGCTGTTTTTT.